The 23 T cell receptor beta chains given below trace back to one sample, sequenced in a study of T cell responses to AZD1222 COVID-19 vaccine. Some clones are missing from TCRdb's copy, which holds only in-frame ones; the method was immunoSEQ multiplex PCR. The sample lists some 200,000 clones, about 93% occurring once. The sequenced sample was peripheral blood, obtained 28 days after the second AZD1222 dose. These receptors all stem from an adult who received the AZD1222 COVID-19 vaccine.

This sequence joins TRBV5-1 and TRBJ2-5, with D perhaps TRBD1 (5 bases). Germline loops: CDR1 SGHRS, CDR2 YFSETQ. V was cut by 4 bases and J by 1 base, with 14 bases left in between. This CDR3 has 15 amino acids. The CDR3, as DNA: TGCGCCAGCAGCCTCTCCTCCCAGGGCCAAGAGACCCAGTACTTC. Protein product: CASSLSSQGQETQYF.

The CDR3 reads CASSPSTGGYGYTF. In nucleotides, the CDR3 is TGTGCCAGCAGCCCTTCGACAGGAGGCTATGGCTACACCTTC. The chain combines TRBV3-1 (or the pseudogene TRBV3-2) with TRBJ1-2; a possible D gene is TRBD1 (6 bases). This CDR3 comprises 14 residues. Trimming shortened V by 4 bases and J by 4 bases, and 13 bases separated the two germline ends. Germline V CDR1 and CDR2: LGHDT, YNNKEL (reference sequence).

The gene calls are TRBV12-3 or TRBV12-4 and TRBJ1-1; D gene ambiguous. This CDR3 spans 13 amino acids. Trimming took off 6 bases at V and 4 bases at J, with 12 bases between the two ends. CDR3 amino acids: CASRSTLSTEAFF. The CDR3 coding sequence is TGTGCCAGCAGAAGTACGCTGTCCACTGAAGCTTTCTTT.

The chain recombines TRBV6-5 with TRBJ1-2; D unclear. V was shortened by 6 bases and J by 4 bases, with 9 bases between the two germline ends. Germline V gene data show CDR1 as MNHEY and CDR2 as SVGAGI. The CDR3 has 12 residues. The CDR3, as DNA: TGTGCCAGCAGGGGAGACGGCTATGGCTACACCTTC. Encoded protein: CASRGDGYGYTF.

The chain uses TRBV7-2 and TRBJ1-4; weak D call: TRBD1 (5 bases). The CDR3 covers 15 residues. Germline V gene lookup returns CDR1 SGHTA and CDR2 FQGNSA. V was cut by 7 bases and J by 4 bases, with 16 bases left in between. In nucleotides, the CDR3 is TGTGCCAGCACCCGCGGTGGGCAGGGTAATGAAAAACTGTTTTTT. As protein: CASTRGGQGNEKLFF.

J is TRBJ1-5 and V is TRBV11-1; the D is unclear. The CDR3 is 13 amino acids. V gave up 3 bases and J gave up 2 bases, with 5 bases separating them. Germline values: CDR1 SGHAT, CDR2 FQDESV (reference sequence). The CDR3 coding sequence is TGTGCCAGCAGCTTCGATCGCAATCAGCCCCAGCATTTT. Translating gives CASSFDRNQPQHF.

This chain connects TRBV7-3 to TRBJ1-2; D remains ambiguous. In germline, CDR1 is SGHTA, CDR2 FQGTGA. Trimming shortened V by 5 bases and J by 8 bases, and 21 bases separated the two germline ends. The CDR3 spans 15 residues. CDR3: CASSETGQDRNGYTF. CDR3 sequence (DNA): TGTGCCAGCAGCGAAACCGGGCAAGACCGGAACGGCTACACCTTC.

The J gene is TRBJ1-1, the V gene TRBV5-6; D is unclear. Germline CDR1 SGHDT, CDR2 YYEEEE. V was trimmed by 1 base and J by 3 bases, leaving 25 bases between them. The CDR3 runs to 19 residues. CDR3: CASSLLDWARPDEDTEAFF. CDR3 nucleotides: TGTGCCAGCAGCTTGTTAGATTGGGCGCGCCCCGATGAAGACACTGAAGCTTTCTTT.

The chain recombines TRBV5-1 with TRBJ1-2; a possible D gene is TRBD1 (5 bases). This CDR3 has 15 residues. Looked up from germline, CDR1 is SGHRS and CDR2 is YFSETQ. V was cut by 0 bases and J by 4 bases, with 13 bases left in between. Here the CDR3 reads CASSLGERDSYGYTF. As DNA, the CDR3 is TGCGCCAGCAGCTTGGGGGAACGAGACAGCTATGGCTACACCTTC.

The chain has TRBV6-5 and TRBJ2-1; D gene ambiguous. The V gene lost 2 bases and the J gene lost 7 bases, with 12 bases spanning the gap. The germline CDR1 and CDR2 sequences are MNHEY and SVGAGI. This CDR3 is built from 14 residues. The CDR3 spells CASSYRTPSNEQFF. For the CDR3, the DNA is TGTGCCAGCAGTTACAGGACCCCATCGAATGAGCAGTTCTTC.

This sequence joins TRBV9 and TRBJ2-5, with 7 bases that match TRBD2. V lost 3 bases and J lost 1; bases outside the gene matches: 0. This CDR3 is 13 amino acids long. Germline lookup yields CDR1 SGDLS and CDR2 YYNGEE. The CDR3 DNA follows: TGTGCCAGCAGCGGGGGGGGCCAAGAGACCCAGTACTTC. It is translated as CASSGGGQETQYF.

CDR3 bases: TGTGCCAGCAGTAAGAGGGGGCCTGAAGCTTTCTTT. Residues: CASSKRGPEAFF. The chain is built from TRBV2 and TRBJ1-1; 7 bases are a match to TRBD1. Trimming cost V 5 bases and J 6 bases; bases outside gene matches: 3. Per the germline V gene, CDR1 is SNHLY and CDR2 is FYNNEI. The CDR3 length is 12 residues.

The chain has TRBV5-1 and TRBJ2-5; TRBD1 agrees at 7 bases. This CDR3 region has 15 residues. Germline assignment: CDR1 SGHRS and CDR2 YFSETQ. V trimming: 4 bases; J trimming: 2 bases; junction bases outside the gene matches: 8. The CDR3 sequence: CASSPDRLGQETQYF. Written as DNA, the CDR3 is TGCGCCAGCAGCCCGGACAGGCTGGGGCAAGAGACCCAGTACTTC.

The rearrangement links TRBV28 to TRBJ2-5; D might be TRBD1 or TRBD2, each matching 5 bases. The CDR3 is made up of 13 amino acids. The germline V gene encodes CDR1 MDHEN and CDR2 SYDVKM. V lost 6 bases, J lost 1 base, and 9 bases lay in between. The chain's CDR3 is CASRSGAQETQYF. Written as DNA, the CDR3 is TGTGCCAGCAGATCCGGGGCCCAAGAGACCCAGTACTTC.

J is TRBJ1-5 and V is TRBV15; perhaps TRBD1 as D (5 bases). V lost 7 bases and J 1 base, leaving 8 bases between the germline ends. Per germline, CDR1 LNHNV and CDR2 YYDKDF (reference sequence). This CDR3 region has 13 residues. The CDR3 sequence is CATTRASNQPQHF. As DNA, the CDR3 is TGTGCCACCACCAGGGCAAGCAATCAGCCCCAGCATTTT.

V usage is TRBV28 and J usage is TRBJ1-2; D is unclear. CDR3 length equals 15 residues. Trimming removed 4 bases from V and 1 base from J, with 13 bases in between. Germline lookup yields CDR1 MDHEN and CDR2 SYDVKM. CDR3 residues: CASSSEFGINYGYTF. CDR3 coding DNA: TGTGCCAGCAGTTCGGAATTTGGAATTAACTATGGCTACACCTTC.

J is TRBJ2-2 and V is TRBV15, with TRBD2 as a possible D gene (7 bases). Trimming pared 0 bases from V and 8 bases from J, leaving 19 bases between. Germline values: CDR1 LNHNV, CDR2 YYDKDF (reference sequence). CDR3 size: 17 residues. CDR3 coding DNA: TGTGCCACCAGCAGAGAGTACGCGGGGGCCCGCCCGGGGGAGCTGTTTTTT. Encoded protein: CATSREYAGARPGELFF.

The chain is built from TRBV4-3 and TRBJ1-3; no reliable D call. The length of the CDR3 is 16 residues. V gave up 2 bases and J gave up 4 bases, with 15 bases separating them. Germline V gene sequence: CDR1 LGHNA, CDR2 YSLEER. CDR3 region: CASSQSTTAIGNTIYF. The CDR3 DNA reads as TGCGCCAGCAGCCAATCGACGACGGCTATCGGAAACACCATATATTTT.

The V call is TRBV16, the J call TRBJ2-1, with 10 bases identical to TRBD1. V lost 3 bases to trimming and J lost 7 bases; unmatched junction nucleotides: 6. Germline CDR1 is KGHSY and CDR2 is FQNENV. The CDR3 has 15 amino acids. CDR3 loop: CASSQLRDRGNEQFF. The DNA of the CDR3 is TGTGCCAGCAGCCAGCTCCGGGACAGGGGTAATGAGCAGTTCTTC.

The V and J genes are TRBV7-2 and TRBJ1-1, with unresolved D. The CDR3 sequence is 11 residues long. The germline V gene encodes CDR1 SGHTA and CDR2 FQGNSA. The V gene lost 5 bases and the J gene lost 8 bases, with 9 bases spanning the gap. This CDR3 reads CASSPRREAFF. CDR3 in DNA: TGTGCCAGCAGCCCACGGAGAGAAGCTTTCTTT.

This sequence joins TRBV7-3 and TRBJ1-1, with D tentatively TRBD1 (6 bases). CDR1 is SGHTA, CDR2 FQGTGA, per germline. V was trimmed by 3 bases and J by 3 bases, leaving 14 bases between them. The CDR3 sequence is 15 residues long. The CDR3 loop is CASSLEGGADTEAFF. For the CDR3, the DNA is TGTGCCAGCAGCTTGGAGGGGGGCGCGGACACTGAAGCTTTCTTT. Full variable domain (outside the CDR3, taken from reference TRBV7-3 and TRBJ1-1): GAGVSQTPSNKVTEKGKYVELRCDPISGHTALYWYRQSLGQGPEFLIYFQGTGAADDSGLPNDRFFAVRPEGSVSTLKIQRTERGDSAVYLCASSLEGGADTEAFFGQGTRLTVV.

The gene calls are TRBV6-5 and TRBJ1-2, with D uncertain. Trimming cost V 6 bases and J 6 bases, with 11 bases left between them. The CDR3 runs 12 residues. Germline V gives CDR1 MNHEY, CDR2 SVGAGI. Here the CDR3 reads CASRVGWDGYTF. CDR3 nucleotide sequence: TGTGCCAGCAGGGTCGGTTGGGATGGCTACACCTTC.

The chain combines TRBV6-5 with TRBJ1-2, with D possibly TRBD1 on 5 matching bases. The CDR3 has 15 residues. CDR1 and CDR2 (germline): MNHEY, SVGAGI. V lost 7 bases to trimming and J lost 4 bases, with 19 bases between them. The DNA for the CDR3 is TGTGCCAGCACCGAATGGCAGGGCGGTACCTATGGCTACACCTTC. Amino acids: CASTEWQGGTYGYTF.